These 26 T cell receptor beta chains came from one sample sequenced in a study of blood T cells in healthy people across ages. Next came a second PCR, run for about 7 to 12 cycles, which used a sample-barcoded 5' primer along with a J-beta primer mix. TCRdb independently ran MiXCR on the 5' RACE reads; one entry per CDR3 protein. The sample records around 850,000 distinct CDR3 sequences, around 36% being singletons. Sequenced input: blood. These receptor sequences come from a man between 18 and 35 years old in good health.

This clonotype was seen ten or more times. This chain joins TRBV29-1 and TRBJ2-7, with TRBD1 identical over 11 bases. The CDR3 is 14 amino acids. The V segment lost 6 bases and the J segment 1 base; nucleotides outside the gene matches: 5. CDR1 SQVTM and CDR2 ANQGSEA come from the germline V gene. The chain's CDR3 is CSVEGDRGSYEQYF. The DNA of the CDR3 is TGCAGCGTCGAGGGGGACAGGGGGTCCTACGAGCAGTACTTC.

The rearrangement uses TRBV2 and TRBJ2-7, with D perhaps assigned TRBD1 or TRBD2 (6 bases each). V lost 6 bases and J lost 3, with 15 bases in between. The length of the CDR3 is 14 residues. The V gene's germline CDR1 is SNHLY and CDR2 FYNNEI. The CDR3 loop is CASSLGGNLYEQYF. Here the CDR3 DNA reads TGTGCCAGCAGCCTGGGGGGCAACCTCTACGAGCAGTACTTC.

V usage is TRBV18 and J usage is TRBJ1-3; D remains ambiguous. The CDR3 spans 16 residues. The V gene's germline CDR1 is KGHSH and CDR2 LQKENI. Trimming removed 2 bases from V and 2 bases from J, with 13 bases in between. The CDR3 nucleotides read TGTGCCAGCTCACCAAGGCCCGGGAGTCCTGGAAACACCATATATTTT. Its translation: CASSPRPGSPGNTIYF.

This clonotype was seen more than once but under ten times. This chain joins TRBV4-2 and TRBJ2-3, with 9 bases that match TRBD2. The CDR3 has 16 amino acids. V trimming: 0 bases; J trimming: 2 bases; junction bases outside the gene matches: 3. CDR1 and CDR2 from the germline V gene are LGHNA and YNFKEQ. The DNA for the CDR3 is TGTGCCAGCAGCCAAGATCTAGCGGGGCCCACAGATACGCAGTATTTT. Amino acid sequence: CASSQDLAGPTDTQYF.

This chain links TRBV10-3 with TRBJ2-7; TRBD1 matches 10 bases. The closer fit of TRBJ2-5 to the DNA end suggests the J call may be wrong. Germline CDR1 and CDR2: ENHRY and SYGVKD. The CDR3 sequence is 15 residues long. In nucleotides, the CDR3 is TGTGCCATCAGCCCCTTAGGGACAGGGGACGAGACCCAGTACTTC. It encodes CAISPLGTGDETQYF.

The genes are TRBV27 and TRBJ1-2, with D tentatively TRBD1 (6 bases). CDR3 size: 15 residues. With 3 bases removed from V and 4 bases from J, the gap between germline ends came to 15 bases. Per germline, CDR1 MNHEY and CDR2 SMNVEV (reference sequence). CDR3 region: CASSFAGRGVYGYTF. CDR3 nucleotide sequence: TGTGCCAGCAGTTTCGCCGGCAGGGGTGTCTATGGCTACACCTTC.

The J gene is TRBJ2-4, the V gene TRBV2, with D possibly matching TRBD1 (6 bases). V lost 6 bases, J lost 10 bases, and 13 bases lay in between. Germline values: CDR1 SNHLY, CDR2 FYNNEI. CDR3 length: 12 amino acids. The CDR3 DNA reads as TGTGCCAGCAGCGAGCAGACAGGTATTCAGTACTTC. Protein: CASSEQTGIQYF.

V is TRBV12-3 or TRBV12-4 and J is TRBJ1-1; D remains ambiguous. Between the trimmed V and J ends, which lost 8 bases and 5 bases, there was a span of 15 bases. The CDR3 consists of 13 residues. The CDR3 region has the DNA TGTGCCAGCGGACTAGGGTCGGGGACTGAAGCTTTCTTT. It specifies CASGLGSGTEAFF.

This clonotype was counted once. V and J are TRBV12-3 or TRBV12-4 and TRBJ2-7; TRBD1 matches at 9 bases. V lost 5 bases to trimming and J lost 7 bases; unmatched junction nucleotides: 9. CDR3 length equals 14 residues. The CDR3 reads CASSLRDRESEQYF. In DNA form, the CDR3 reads TGTGCCAGCAGTCTCCGGGACAGGGAGTCGGAGCAGTACTTC.

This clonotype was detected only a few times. CDR3 region: CASSLAGSGAGAGYTF. The CDR3 coding sequence is TGTGCCAGCAGCTTAGCGGGTTCCGGGGCTGGGGCGGGCTACACCTTC. The rearrangement links TRBV7-2 to TRBJ1-2; possibly TRBD1 for D (5 bases). The CDR3 has 16 residues. The germline V gene has CDR1 SGHTA and CDR2 FQGNSA. Trimming removed 0 bases from V and 8 bases from J, with 19 bases in between.

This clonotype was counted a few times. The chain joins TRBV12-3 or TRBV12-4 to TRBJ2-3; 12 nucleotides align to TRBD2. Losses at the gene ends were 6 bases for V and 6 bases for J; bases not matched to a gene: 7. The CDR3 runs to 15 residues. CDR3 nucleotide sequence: TGTGCCAGCAGCTGGACTAGCGGGGTGGTCGATACGCAGTATTTT. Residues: CASSWTSGVVDTQYF.

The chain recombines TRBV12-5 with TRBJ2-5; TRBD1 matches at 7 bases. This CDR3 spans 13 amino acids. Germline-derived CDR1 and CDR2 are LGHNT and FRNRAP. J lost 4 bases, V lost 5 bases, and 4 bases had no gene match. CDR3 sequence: CASGKGQTETQYF. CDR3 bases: TGTGCTAGTGGTAAGGGACAGACAGAGACCCAGTACTTC. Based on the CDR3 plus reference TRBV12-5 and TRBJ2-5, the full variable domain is DARVTQTPRHKVTEMGQEVTMRCQPILGHNTVFWYRQTMMQGLELLAYFRNRAPLDDSGMPKDRFSAEMPDATLATLKIQPSEPRDSAVYFCASGKGQTETQYFGPGTRLLVL.

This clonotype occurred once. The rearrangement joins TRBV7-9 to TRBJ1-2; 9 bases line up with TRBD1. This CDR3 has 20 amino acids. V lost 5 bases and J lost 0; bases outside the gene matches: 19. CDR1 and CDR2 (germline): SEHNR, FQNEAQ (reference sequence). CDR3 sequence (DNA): TGTGCCAGCAGCCGCCGGAAGCCCGGGACAGGGAGCAGAGCTAACTATGGCTACACCTTC. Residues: CASSRRKPGTGSRANYGYTF.

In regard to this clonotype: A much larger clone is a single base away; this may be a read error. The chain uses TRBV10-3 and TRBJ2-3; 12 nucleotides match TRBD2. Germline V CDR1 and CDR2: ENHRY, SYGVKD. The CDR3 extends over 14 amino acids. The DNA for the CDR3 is TGTGCCATCAGGACTAGCGGGGGCACAGATACGCGGTATTTT. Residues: CAIRTSGGTDTRYF.

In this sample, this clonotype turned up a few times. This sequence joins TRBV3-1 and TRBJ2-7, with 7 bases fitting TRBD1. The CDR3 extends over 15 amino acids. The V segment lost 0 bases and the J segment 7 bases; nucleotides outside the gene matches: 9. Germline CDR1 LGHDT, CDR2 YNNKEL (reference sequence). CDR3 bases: TGTGCCAGCAGCCAAGATGAGGACAGGTTCAATGAGCAGTACTTC. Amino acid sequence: CASSQDEDRFNEQYF.

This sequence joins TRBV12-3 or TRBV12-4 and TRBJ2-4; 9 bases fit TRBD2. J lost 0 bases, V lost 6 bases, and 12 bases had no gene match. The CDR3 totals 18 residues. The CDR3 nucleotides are TGTGCCAGCAGCCGCCTAGCGGGATACCTCAGAGCCAAAAACATTCAGTACTTC. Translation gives CASSRLAGYLRAKNIQYF.

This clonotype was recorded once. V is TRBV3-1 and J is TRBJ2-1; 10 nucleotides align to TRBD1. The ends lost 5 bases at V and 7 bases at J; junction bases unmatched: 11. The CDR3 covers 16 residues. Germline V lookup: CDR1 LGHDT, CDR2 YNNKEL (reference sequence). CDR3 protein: CASSFDGGQGGNEQFF. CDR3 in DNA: TGTGCCAGCAGCTTCGACGGAGGACAGGGGGGGAATGAGCAGTTCTTC.

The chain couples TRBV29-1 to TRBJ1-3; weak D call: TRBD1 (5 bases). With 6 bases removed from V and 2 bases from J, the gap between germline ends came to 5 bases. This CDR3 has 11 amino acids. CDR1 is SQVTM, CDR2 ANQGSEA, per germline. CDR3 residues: CSVGAGNTIYF. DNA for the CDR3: TGCAGCGTGGGGGCTGGAAACACCATATATTTT. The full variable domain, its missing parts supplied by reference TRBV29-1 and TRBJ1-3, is SAVISQKPSRDICQRGTSLTIQCQVDSQVTMMFWYRQQPGQSLTLIATANQGSEATYESGFVIDKFPISRPNLTFSTLTVSNMSPEDSSIYLCSVGAGNTIYFGEGSWLTVV.

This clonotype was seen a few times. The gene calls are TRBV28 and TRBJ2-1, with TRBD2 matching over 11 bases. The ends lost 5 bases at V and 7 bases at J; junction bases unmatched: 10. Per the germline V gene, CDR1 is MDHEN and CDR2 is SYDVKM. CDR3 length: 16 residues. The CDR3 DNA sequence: TGTGCCAGCAGTCCCCCTTCTAGCGGGGGGTGGAATGAGCAGTTCTTC. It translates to CASSPPSSGGWNEQFF.

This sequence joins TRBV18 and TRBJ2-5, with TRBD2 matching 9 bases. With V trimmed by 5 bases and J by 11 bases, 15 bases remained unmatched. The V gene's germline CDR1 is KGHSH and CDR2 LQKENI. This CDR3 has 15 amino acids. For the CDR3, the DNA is TGTGCCAGCTCAATCGCTAGCGGGGTCGTCAATGAGCAGTACTTC. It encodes CASSIASGVVNEQYF.

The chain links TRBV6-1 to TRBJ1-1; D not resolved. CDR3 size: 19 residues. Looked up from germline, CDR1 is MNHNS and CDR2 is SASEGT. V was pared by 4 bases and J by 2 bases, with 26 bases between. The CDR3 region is CASSGPTTAIGGYNTEAFF. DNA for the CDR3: TGTGCCAGCAGTGGACCGACGACGGCTATTGGCGGCTATAACACTGAAGCTTTCTTT.

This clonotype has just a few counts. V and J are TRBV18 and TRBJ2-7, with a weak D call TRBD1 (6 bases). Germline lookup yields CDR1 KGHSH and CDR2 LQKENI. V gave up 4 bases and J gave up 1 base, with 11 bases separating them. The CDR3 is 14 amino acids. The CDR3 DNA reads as TGTGCCAGCTCACAACCACAGGGTTCCTACGAGCAGTACTTC. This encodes CASSQPQGSYEQYF. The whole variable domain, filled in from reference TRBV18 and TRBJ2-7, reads NAGVMQNPRHLVRRRGQEARLRCSPMKGHSHVYWYRQLPEEGLKFMVYLQKENIIDESGMPKERFSAEFPKEGPSILRIQQVVRGDSAAYFCASSQPQGSYEQYFGPGTRLTVT.

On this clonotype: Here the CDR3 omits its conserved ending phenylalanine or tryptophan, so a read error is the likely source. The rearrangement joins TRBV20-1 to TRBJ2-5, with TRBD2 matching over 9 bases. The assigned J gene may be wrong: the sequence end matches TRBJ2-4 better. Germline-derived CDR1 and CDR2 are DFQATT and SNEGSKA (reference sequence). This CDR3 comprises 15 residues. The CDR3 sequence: CSARGASGAENIQYS. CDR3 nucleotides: TGCAGTGCCAGAGGGGCTAGCGGGGCGGAAAACATTCAGTACTCC.

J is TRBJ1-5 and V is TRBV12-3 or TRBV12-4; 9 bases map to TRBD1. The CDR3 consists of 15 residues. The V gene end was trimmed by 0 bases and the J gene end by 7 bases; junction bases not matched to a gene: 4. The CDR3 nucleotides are TGTGCCAGCAGTTTAGCGGACAGGGGAGGACAGCCCCAGCATTTT. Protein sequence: CASSLADRGGQPQHF.

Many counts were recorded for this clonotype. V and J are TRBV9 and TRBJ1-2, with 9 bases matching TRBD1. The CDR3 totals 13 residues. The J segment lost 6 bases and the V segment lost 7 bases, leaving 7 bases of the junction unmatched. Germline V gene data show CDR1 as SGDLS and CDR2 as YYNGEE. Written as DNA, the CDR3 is TGTGCCAGCGGAGGACAGGGGCTCCATGGCTACACCTTC. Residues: CASGGQGLHGYTF.

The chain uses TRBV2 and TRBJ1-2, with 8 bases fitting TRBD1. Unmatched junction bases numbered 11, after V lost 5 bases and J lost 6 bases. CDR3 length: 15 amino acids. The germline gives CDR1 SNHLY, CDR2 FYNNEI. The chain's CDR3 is CASSFSDRAGDGYTF. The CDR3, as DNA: TGTGCCAGCAGTTTCTCGGACAGGGCGGGCGATGGCTACACCTTC.